The 3 T cell receptor beta chains below were found in one sample sequenced in a study of cytomegalovirus exposure and HLA in healthy donors. PCR amplification relied on 60 Vbeta primers (plus 13 Jbeta primers). Assay: immunoSEQ multiplex PCR; the TCRdb copy retains only in-frame clones and omits some. Of 120,000 or so clones listed, 75% to 85% are singletons. Sequences were obtained from PBMCs. The receptors were sampled from a man aged 25-45 years in good health and CMV-seronegative.

V usage is TRBV4-3 and J usage is TRBJ2-7; TRBD2 matches 14 bases. Germline trimming cut 3 bases from V and 5 bases from J; bases unmatched to any gene: 0. The germline gives CDR1 LGHNA, CDR2 YSLEER. This CDR3 has 14 amino acids. CDR3 coding DNA: TGCGCCAGCAGCCAGGGACTAGCGGGAGACGAGCAGTACTTC. It is translated as CASSQGLAGDEQYF.

The rearrangement links TRBV6-6 to TRBJ2-7; possibly TRBD2 for D (6 bases). V was cut by 11 bases and J by 1 base, with 12 bases left in between. The CDR3 covers 12 residues. The germline V gene encodes CDR1 MNHNY and CDR2 SVGAGI (reference sequence). CDR3 nucleotide sequence: TGTGCCGCGGGCCGGGGGTCCTACGAGCAGTACTTC. Its protein product is CAAGRGSYEQYF.

As to this clone: The junction departs from the called germline gene at one end, perhaps through a read error. The J gene is TRBJ1-2, the V gene TRBV28; D is unclear. The CDR3 runs 14 residues. Looked up from germline, CDR1 is MDHEN and CDR2 is SYDVKM. Written as DNA, the CDR3 is TGTGCCAGCAGCCGGCCCCAAACTAACTATGGCTACCCCTTC. Its protein product is CASSRPQTNYGYPF.